Listed below are T cell receptor beta chains from one sample, sequenced in a study of blood T cell repertoires in COVID-19. The data were produced by immunoSEQ multiplex PCR, yet TCRdb's version contains in-frame clones alone and is incomplete. Here the sample spans 200,000 to 250,000 clones, approximately 85% being singletons. Sequences were obtained from peripheral blood. These receptors were taken from a woman of 80 years or more with COVID-19, enrolled during active disease. Both conserved end residues are part of each CDR3. D genes are given only for firm matches. A row's size may be missing; if present it is once, few, many or a size class.

V	length	J	size	D	DNA	CDR3
TRBV9	15	TRBJ1-4	-	TRBD1	TGTGCCAGCAGCCAGGGGGCATCAACTAATGAAAAACTGTTTTTT	CASSQGASTNEKLFF
TRBV2	13	TRBJ1-6	-	TRBD1	TGTGCCAGCAGTGGACAGGGGAATTCACCCCTCCACTTT	CASSGQGNSPLHF
TRBV24-1	15	TRBJ2-1	-	TRBD1	TGTGCCACCAGTGAGGGACAGGGGGCGAGGGGTGAGCAGTTCTTC	CATSEGQGARGEQFF
TRBV12-3/TRBV12-4	13	TRBJ1-2	-	-	TGTGCCAGCAGTTCTAATGTGGGGCACGGCTACACCTTC	CASSSNVGHGYTF
TRBV27	17	TRBJ1-5	-	TRBD1	TGTGCCAGCAGTTTTGTAGGACAGGGGGCTATCAATCAGCCCCAGCATTTT	CASSFVGQGAINQPQHF
TRBV7-3	13	TRBJ2-7	-	-	TGTGCCAGCAGCTTATTAGGGGGGGGCGAGCAGTACTTC	CASSLLGGGEQYF
TRBV5-6	14	TRBJ1-5	-	TRBD1	TGTGCCAGCAGCTCGGGACAGCACAATCAGCCCCAGCATTTT	CASSSGQHNQPQHF
TRBV2	15	TRBJ1-5	few	TRBD1	TGTGCCAGCAGTCCCGGGACAGGATGGGAACAGCCCCAGCATTTT	CASSPGTGWEQPQHF
TRBV6-2/TRBV6-3	16	TRBJ2-5	-	-	TGTGCCAGCAGCGACCCGTACGGCCCTAGAAAAGAGACCCAGTACTTC	CASSDPYGPRKETQYF
TRBV7-2	15	TRBJ1-3	-	-	TGTGCCAGCAGTTCACGGAGTATCTCTGGAAACACCATATATTTT	CASSSRSISGNTIYF
TRBV29-1	12	TRBJ2-5	-	-	TGCAGCGTGGCACAGGGTCAAGAGACCCAGTACTTC	CSVAQGQETQYF
TRBV12-3/TRBV12-4	12	TRBJ1-1	-	-	TGTGCCAGCAGTTTACGGGGAGTTGAAGCTTTCTTT	CASSLRGVEAFF
TRBV19	13	TRBJ1-1	-	-	TGTGCCAGTACCCCGGGTAGAAACACTGAAGCTTTCTTT	CASTPGRNTEAFF
TRBV6-6	15	TRBJ1-4	-	TRBD1	TGTGCCAGCAGTTTCCAGGGGGCAACTAATGAAAAACTGTTTTTT	CASSFQGATNEKLFF
TRBV4-1	15	TRBJ2-3	-	TRBD1	TGCGCCAGCAGCCGGGGGACAGGGAATGTGTATACGCAGTATTTT	CASSRGTGNVYTQYF
TRBV15	17	TRBJ2-6	-	-	TGTGCCACCATCACCCTAGCAATTGGCTCTGGGGCCAACGTCCTGACTTTC	CATITLAIGSGANVLTF
TRBV6-5	14	TRBJ2-4	-	-	TGTGCCAGCAGTTTTTCTTCGGCGACTCACATTCAGTACTTC	CASSFSSATHIQYF
TRBV28	14	TRBJ1-3	-	TRBD1	TGTGCCAGCTCGGACAGGGGGAGTGGAAACACCATATATTTT	CASSDRGSGNTIYF
TRBV25-1	15	TRBJ1-6	-	TRBD1	TGTGCCAGCAGTGACGGACAGGTCTATAATTCACCCCTCCACTTT	CASSDGQVYNSPLHF
TRBV6-4	13	TRBJ1-1	-	-	TGTGCCAGCAGTGCACAGGGAGACAGTGAAGCTTTCTTT	CASSAQGDSEAFF
TRBV19	14	TRBJ1-2	-	TRBD1	TGTGCCAGTACTCTAAGAAGACAGGGGTATGGCTACACCTTC	CASTLRRQGYGYTF
TRBV5-1	14	TRBJ2-7	-	-	TGCGCCAGCAGCAAAGACAGGTCCTCCTACGAGCAGTACTTC	CASSKDRSSYEQYF
TRBV10-3	13	TRBJ1-2	-	TRBD1	TGTGCCATCAGTGGGGGGACAGGCGGCGGCTACACCTTC	CAISGGTGGGYTF
TRBV5-5	17	TRBJ1-5	-	-	TGTGCCAGCAGCTTGGATTTGCGGCTGACTTTCGATCAGCCCCAGCATTTT	CASSLDLRLTFDQPQHF
TRBV27	14	TRBJ2-7	many	-	TGTGCCAGCAGTTTTTTAGGAGGAAAGTACGAGCAGTACTTC	CASSFLGGKYEQYF
TRBV4-1	16	TRBJ2-3	-	TRBD1	TGCGCCAGCAGCCAACGGGACAGGGCGGACGCAGATACGCAGTATTTT	CASSQRDRADADTQYF
TRBV7-3	13	TRBJ2-3	-	-	TGTGCCAGCAGCTTAAATAGCCAGGATACGCAGTATTTT	CASSLNSQDTQYF
TRBV3-1/TRBV3-2	15	TRBJ1-2	-	TRBD1	TGTGCCAGCAGCCAAGGACAGGGGGCGTTGGGGGGCTACACCTTC	CASSQGQGALGGYTF
TRBV6-5	14	TRBJ1-1	few	-	TGTGCCAGCAGACCGCCGCTGCGGGACACTGAAGCTTTCTTT	CASRPPLRDTEAFF
TRBV18	18	TRBJ2-2	-	TRBD2	TGTGCCAGCTCACCACGGGCTAGCGGGGGCCTGAACACCGGGGAGCTGTTTTTT	CASSPRASGGLNTGELFF
TRBV19	17	TRBJ2-5	-	-	TGTGCCAGTAGTATATGGGGGCTGGGAGTCCCCGTCGAGACCCAGTACTTC	CASSIWGLGVPVETQYF
TRBV3-1/TRBV3-2	16	TRBJ2-5	once	TRBD1	TGTGCCAGCAGCCCAAGCGTCAGGGGGCGCGGGGAGACCCAGTACTTC	CASSPSVRGRGETQYF
TRBV7-8	16	TRBJ2-7	-	-	TGTGCCAGCAGCTTAGGATCAGCCCTCTCCCTACTAGAGCAGTACTTC	CASSLGSALSLLEQYF
TRBV6-5	15	TRBJ1-6	-	-	TGTGCCAGCAGACCGACTCAACCCTATAATTCACCCCTCCACTTT	CASRPTQPYNSPLHF
TRBV5-8	14	TRBJ1-2	-	-	TGTGCCAGCAGCCTCCGGCCTACAGAAGATGGCTACACCTTC	CASSLRPTEDGYTF
TRBV11-2	15	TRBJ2-7	-	TRBD2	TGTGCCAGCACTCCGACTAGCGGCGGCTCCTACGAGCAGTACTTC	CASTPTSGGSYEQYF
TRBV24-1	13	TRBJ1-2	-	-	TGTGCCACCAGTGACCCGGTAAACTATGGCTACACCTTC	CATSDPVNYGYTF
TRBV7-2	15	TRBJ1-1	-	-	TGTGCCAGCAGCCCGGGAAGGGCGCGTCCCACTGAAGCTTTCTTT	CASSPGRARPTEAFF
TRBV7-2	14	TRBJ2-1	-	-	TGTGCCAGCAGCTTAGTCGGGTCTACTCATGAGCAGTTCTTC	CASSLVGSTHEQFF
TRBV6-6	16	TRBJ1-3	-	-	TGTGCCAGCAGTTACGGGGCAGTCACTACTGGAAACACCATATATTTT	CASSYGAVTTGNTIYF
TRBV24-1	16	TRBJ2-6	-	-	TGTGCCACCAGTGACCCACAGGGCTCTGGGGCCAACGTCCTGACTTTC	CATSDPQGSGANVLTF
TRBV9	14	TRBJ1-2	once	-	TGTGCCAGCAGCGTAGGAGGTGCGGTCGATGGCTACACCTTC	CASSVGGAVDGYTF
TRBV7-2	15	TRBJ1-2	-	-	TGTGCCAGCAGCCCATACTCGCCATATAGCTATGGCTACACCTTC	CASSPYSPYSYGYTF
TRBV29-1	12	TRBJ1-6	-	-	TGCAGCGTTAGGTCTGGGGCTTCACCCCTCCACTTT	CSVRSGASPLHF
TRBV11-2	17	TRBJ2-1	-	TRBD2	TGTGCCAGCAGCTTAGGAACTAGCGGGGGCAAATTTGATGAGCAGTTCTTC	CASSLGTSGGKFDEQFF
TRBV18	15	TRBJ2-3	-	TRBD1	TGTGCCAGCTCACCGGATAGGGGGCCCACAGATACGCAGTATTTT	CASSPDRGPTDTQYF
TRBV5-5	15	TRBJ1-1	-	-	TGTGCCAGCAGCTTGGAGGGGCCAGGGAACACTGAAGCTTTCTTT	CASSLEGPGNTEAFF
TRBV18	13	TRBJ2-1	once	TRBD2	TGTGCCAGCTCAGGACTAGCGGGTACTGAGCAGTTCTTC	CASSGLAGTEQFF
TRBV6-5	15	TRBJ1-4	-	TRBD1	TGTGCCAGCAGGAGGACAGGGGGTCTTAATGAAAAACTGTTTTTT	CASRRTGGLNEKLFF
TRBV21-1	17	TRBJ1-2	-	-	TGTGCCAGCAGCATTAGGGACAGGGATGTGATGAACTATGGCTACACCTTC	CASSIRDRDVMNYGYTF
TRBV7-3	16	TRBJ2-2	-	-	TGTGCCAGCAGCGCGCGGGGGCGGGAGACCGCCGGGGAGCTGTTTTTT	CASSARGRETAGELFF
TRBV27	15	TRBJ1-2	-	TRBD1	TGTGCCAGCAGTTTATACGGACAGGGGGCGCTTGGCTACACCTTC	CASSLYGQGALGYTF
TRBV5-1	16	TRBJ2-1	-	TRBD2	TGCGCCAGCAGGCTTTCGACTAGCGAGATGTACAATGAGCAGTTCTTC	CASRLSTSEMYNEQFF
TRBV24-1	17	TRBJ2-1	-	-	TGTGCCACCAGTCACCCGGTGGCGGATAAACTCTACAATGAGCAGTTCTTC	CATSHPVADKLYNEQFF
TRBV6-5	15	TRBJ1-6	-	TRBD1	TGTGCCAGCCGCCAGGGACAGGGGAATGGTTCACCCCTCCACTTT	CASRQGQGNGSPLHF
TRBV19	16	TRBJ1-2	-	TRBD1	TGTGCCAGTACTGACCTATCAGGGGGCCGGACCTATGGCTACACCTTC	CASTDLSGGRTYGYTF
TRBV6-5	16	TRBJ2-3	-	-	TGTGCCAGCAGTTCCGGAGGGCAGGGAGGTACAGATACGCAGTATTTT	CASSSGGQGGTDTQYF
TRBV5-1	15	TRBJ2-7	-	-	TGCGCCAGCAGTCCTAGGACAGGGAGGGCGGACGAGCAGTACTTC	CASSPRTGRADEQYF
TRBV18	15	TRBJ2-1	-	-	TGTGCCAGCTCACCAGCGACCCCGCCCGAGGATGAGCAGTTCTTC	CASSPATPPEDEQFF
TRBV5-1	14	TRBJ1-1	-	TRBD1	TGCGCCAGCAGCGGCGACAGGGGGTCCACTGAAGCTTTCTTT	CASSGDRGSTEAFF